What follows describes a single T cell receptor beta chain. The data were taken from a study of blood T cells in healthy people across ages. Together with a sample-barcoded 5' primer, a J-beta primer mix was included in a second PCR lasting roughly 6 to 12 cycles. CDR3-containing paired-end reads numbered at least 2.5 million in each sample. Each CDR3 protein gets one entry after TCRdb re-called the 5' RACE reads with MiXCR. The top ten hold approximately 11% of the sample, which has about 1.6 million distinct CDR3 sequences, roughly 32% seen once. V lost 3 bases and J 0 bases, leaving 12 bases between the germline ends. The CDR3 totals 16 residues. CDR1 and CDR2 (germline): KGHSH, LQKENI.

The TCR originated in a woman in her twenties or thirties in good health. V and J are TRBV18 and TRBJ2-1; tentatively, D is TRBD2 (5 bases). Input material: blood. The CDR3 reads CASSPLALISYNEQFF. The DNA of the CDR3 is TGTGCCAGCTCACCTCTAGCTCTTATCTCCTACAATGAGCAGTTCTTC.